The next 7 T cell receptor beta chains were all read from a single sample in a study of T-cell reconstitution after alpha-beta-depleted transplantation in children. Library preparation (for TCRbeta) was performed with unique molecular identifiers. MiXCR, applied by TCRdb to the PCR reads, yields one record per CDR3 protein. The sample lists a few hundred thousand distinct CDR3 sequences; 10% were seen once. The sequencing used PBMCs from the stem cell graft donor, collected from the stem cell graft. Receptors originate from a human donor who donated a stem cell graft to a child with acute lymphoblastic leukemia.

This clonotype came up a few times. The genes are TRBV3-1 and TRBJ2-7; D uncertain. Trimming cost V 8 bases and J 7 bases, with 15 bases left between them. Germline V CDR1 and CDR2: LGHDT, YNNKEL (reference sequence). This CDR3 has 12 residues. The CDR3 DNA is TGTGCCAGCTCCCAAGGGTCGCCGGAGCAGTACTTC. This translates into CASSQGSPEQYF.

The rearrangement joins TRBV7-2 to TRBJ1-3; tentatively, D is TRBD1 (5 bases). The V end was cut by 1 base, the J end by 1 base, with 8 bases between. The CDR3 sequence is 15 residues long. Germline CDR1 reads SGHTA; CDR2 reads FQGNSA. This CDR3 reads CASSLGGPSGNTIYF. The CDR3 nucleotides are TGTGCCAGCAGCTTAGGGGGACCTTCTGGAAACACCATATATTTT.

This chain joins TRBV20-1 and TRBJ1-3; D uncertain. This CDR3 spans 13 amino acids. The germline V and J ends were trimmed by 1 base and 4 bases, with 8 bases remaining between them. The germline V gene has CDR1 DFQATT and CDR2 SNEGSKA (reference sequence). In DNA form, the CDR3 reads TGCAGTGCTAGAGCCGGCGGCGGAAACACCATATATTTT. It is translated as CSARAGGGNTIYF.

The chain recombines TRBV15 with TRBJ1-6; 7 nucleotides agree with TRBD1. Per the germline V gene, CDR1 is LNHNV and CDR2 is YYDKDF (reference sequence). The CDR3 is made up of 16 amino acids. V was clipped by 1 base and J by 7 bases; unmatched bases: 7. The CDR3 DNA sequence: TGTGCCACCAGCAGAGCACAGGGGATTTGGAATTCACCCCTCCACTTT. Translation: CATSRAQGIWNSPLHF.

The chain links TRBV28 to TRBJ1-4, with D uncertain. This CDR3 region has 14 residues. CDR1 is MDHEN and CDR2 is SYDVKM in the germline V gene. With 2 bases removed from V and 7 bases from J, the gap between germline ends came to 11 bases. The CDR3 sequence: CASSLRQKGEKLFF. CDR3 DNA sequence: TGTGCCAGCAGTTTAAGGCAGAAAGGTGAAAAACTGTTTTTT.

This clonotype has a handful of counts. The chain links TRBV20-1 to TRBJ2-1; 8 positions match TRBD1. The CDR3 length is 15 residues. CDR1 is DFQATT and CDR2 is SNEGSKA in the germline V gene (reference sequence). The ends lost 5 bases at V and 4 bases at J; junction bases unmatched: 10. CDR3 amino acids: CSAATGGIEYNEQFF. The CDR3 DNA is TGCAGTGCTGCCACAGGGGGAATAGAGTACAATGAGCAGTTCTTC.

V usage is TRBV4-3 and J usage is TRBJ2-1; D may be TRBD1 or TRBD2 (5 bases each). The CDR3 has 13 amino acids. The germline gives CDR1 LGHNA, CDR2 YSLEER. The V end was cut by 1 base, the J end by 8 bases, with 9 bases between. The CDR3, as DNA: TGCGCCAGCAGCCAAGGAGGGGTCGATGAGCAGTTCTTC. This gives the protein CASSQGGVDEQFF.